Below, 12 T cell receptor beta chains from the same sample are listed, as sequenced in a study of shared clonotypes between healthy human individuals. Assay: immunoSEQ multiplex PCR; the TCRdb copy retains only in-frame clones and omits some. The table has over 1.5 million clones, approximately 98% seen once; the top ten hold about 0.4%. Material for sequencing was naive CD4+ T cells sorted from blood. Sample subset: CD45RA+ positively selected. These receptors were collected from a man in his thirties or forties in good health.

V usage is TRBV9 and J usage is TRBJ2-1; D remains unclear. Looked up from germline, CDR1 is SGDLS and CDR2 is YYNGEE. This CDR3 has 15 residues. Trimming removed 3 bases from V and 4 bases from J, with 14 bases in between. The CDR3 loop reads CASSALVGRYNEQFF. The CDR3 coding sequence is TGTGCCAGCAGCGCGTTAGTAGGGCGATACAATGAGCAGTTCTTC.

V is TRBV27 and J is TRBJ1-5; TRBD1 might be the D (6 bases). This CDR3 is built from 15 residues. The V gene's germline CDR1 is MNHEY and CDR2 SMNVEV (reference sequence). Trimming removed 2 bases from V and 3 bases from J, with 11 bases in between. CDR3 loop: CASSLGGQPNQPQHF. The CDR3 DNA reads as TGTGCCAGCAGTTTAGGGGGACAACCCAATCAGCCCCAGCATTTT.

J is TRBJ2-5 and V is TRBV18; 8 positions match TRBD2. Germline CDR1 KGHSH, CDR2 LQKENI. The CDR3 has 17 residues. Trimming at V came to 2 bases and at J to 2 bases, leaving 10 bases not matched to a gene. The CDR3 here is CASSPTSSGPGQETQYF. Written as DNA, the CDR3 is TGTGCCAGCTCACCAACCTCTAGCGGGCCCGGGCAAGAGACCCAGTACTTC.

The chain couples TRBV2 to TRBJ2-3; D gene ambiguous. This CDR3 region has 12 residues. Germline V gene lookup returns CDR1 SNHLY and CDR2 FYNNEI. V lost 2 bases to trimming and J lost 5 bases, with 5 bases between them. The CDR3 reads CASSESVDTQYF. The CDR3 DNA sequence: TGTGCCAGCAGTGAAAGCGTAGATACGCAGTATTTT. The full variable domain, in which reference TRBV2 and TRBJ2-3 provide the parts outside the CDR3, is EPEVTQTPSHQVTQMGQEVILRCVPISNHLYFYWYRQILGQKVEFLVSFYNNEISEKSEIFDDQFSVERPDGSNFTLKIRSTKLEDSAMYFCASSESVDTQYFGPGTRLTVL.

The chain joins TRBV15 to TRBJ2-7; D perhaps matches TRBD2 (6 bases). Trimming removed 0 bases from V and 3 bases from J, with 15 bases in between. The CDR3 consists of 16 residues. Germline CDR1 and CDR2: LNHNV and YYDKDF (reference sequence). CDR3 amino acids: CATSRDAGTRSYEQYF. The CDR3 nucleotides read TGTGCCACCAGCAGAGATGCGGGAACTCGTAGCTACGAGCAGTACTTC.

As regards this clone: The sample carries other DNA sequences with the same CDR3. The chain recombines TRBV27 with TRBJ1-5; no reliable D call. The V gene lost 3 bases and the J gene lost 2 bases, with 8 bases spanning the gap. CDR1 and CDR2 (germline): MNHEY, SMNVEV (reference sequence). CDR3 size: 14 residues. CDR3 sequence reads: CASSFGRGNQPQHF. In DNA form, the CDR3 reads TGTGCCAGCAGTTTTGGCCGGGGCAATCAGCCCCAGCATTTT.

The V call is TRBV7-8, the J call TRBJ2-5; D not certain. Between the trimmed V and J ends, which lost 5 bases and 0 bases, there was a span of 7 bases. Germline loops: CDR1 SGHVS, CDR2 FQNEAQ. The CDR3 spans 13 residues. CDR3 sequence (DNA): TGTGCCAGCAGCCCCTGGAACCAAGAGACCCAGTACTTC. It specifies CASSPWNQETQYF.

To note about this clone: The sample carries other DNA sequences with the same CDR3. The V gene is TRBV28, the J gene TRBJ2-5; D may be TRBD1 (5 bases). The germline gives CDR1 MDHEN, CDR2 SYDVKM. The V and J ends lost 3 bases and 2 bases respectively, with 7 bases between them. CDR3 length equals 13 residues. CDR3 in amino acids: CASSLSGQETQYF. CDR3 DNA sequence: TGTGCCAGCAGTTTGTCAGGGCAAGAGACCCAGTACTTC.

This chain joins TRBV7-2 and TRBJ2-1; 12 bases fit TRBD2. The CDR3 length is 15 residues. Germline values: CDR1 SGHTA, CDR2 FQGNSA. Trimming at V came to 10 bases and at J to 5 bases, leaving 9 bases not matched to a gene. The DNA of the CDR3 is TGTGCCACCGCGAAGACTAGCGGGAGAAACAATGAGCAGTTCTTC. Protein product: CATAKTSGRNNEQFF.

This chain links TRBV19 with TRBJ2-7; tentatively, D is TRBD2 (6 bases). Deletions cut 5 bases from V and 1 base from J, with 9 bases between. Germline V gene lookup returns CDR1 LNHDA and CDR2 SQIVND (reference sequence). This CDR3 comprises 13 residues. CDR3 amino acids: CASSYGGSYEQYF. CDR3 coding DNA: TGTGCCAGTAGTTACGGGGGATCCTACGAGCAGTACTTC.

The genes are TRBV28 and TRBJ2-5, with TRBD2 matching over 10 bases. The J segment lost 2 bases and the V segment lost 5 bases, leaving 8 bases of the junction unmatched. CDR3 length: 16 residues. Per the germline V gene, CDR1 is MDHEN and CDR2 is SYDVKM. CDR3 loop: CASSTLAGWVQETQYF. DNA for the CDR3: TGTGCCAGCAGTACACTAGCGGGATGGGTTCAAGAGACCCAGTACTTC. The full variable domain, in which reference TRBV28 and TRBJ2-5 provide the parts outside the CDR3, is DVKVTQSSRYLVKRTGEKVFLECVQDMDHENMFWYRQDPGLGLRLIYFSYDVKMKEKGDIPEGYSVSREKKERFSLILESASTNQTSMYLCASSTLAGWVQETQYFGPGTRLLVL.

The J gene is TRBJ2-1, the V gene TRBV28; 8 bases match TRBD2. Trimming at V came to 6 bases and at J to 13 bases, leaving 8 bases not matched to a gene. The V gene's germline CDR1 is MDHEN and CDR2 SYDVKM. The CDR3 consists of 12 residues. This chain's CDR3 is CASSQLAGPQFF. The CDR3 DNA sequence: TGTGCCAGCAGCCAGCTAGCGGGTCCTCAGTTCTTC. The complete variable domain, with remaining parts taken from reference TRBV28 and TRBJ2-1, reads DVKVTQSSRYLVKRTGEKVFLECVQDMDHENMFWYRQDPGLGLRLIYFSYDVKMKEKGDIPEGYSVSREKKERFSLILESASTNQTSMYLCASSQLAGPQFFGPGTRLTVL.